The clone carrying this T cell receptor beta chain was observed a handful of times. Germline lookup yields CDR1 SGHVS and CDR2 FNYEAQ. The CDR3 runs to 15 residues. V was trimmed by 5 bases and J by 6 bases, leaving 20 bases between them. The data are from a study of blood T cell repertoires in COVID-19. Overall study context: Acute and convalescent COVID-19 specimens originated in the United States, Italy and Spain. Nucleic acid was either cDNA or gDNA, and it came from T cells, B-cell-depleted T cells, or PBMCs.

Sequencing used immunoSEQ multiplex PCR; TCRdb keeps in-frame clones, though not all of them. The data hold about half a million clones, with 70% to 90% observed a single time. This clonotype originated in a human donor in a cohort sampled during active COVID-19. The source material was peripheral blood. V is TRBV7-6 and J is TRBJ2-7, with D perhaps matching TRBD1 (6 bases). The CDR3 sequence: CASSPLTGPISEQYF. CDR3 DNA sequence: TGTGCCAGCAGCCCGCTGACAGGACCCATATCCGAGCAGTACTTC.